The 3 T cell receptor beta chains listed next were all sequenced from one sample in a study of blood T cell repertoires in COVID-19. This table comes from immunoSEQ multiplex PCR, and its TCRdb copy is limited to in-frame clones, with some not included. The table lists about 240,000 clones, roughly four fifths of them singletons. Sample: peripheral blood. These receptors all stem from a woman in her seventies with acute or convalescent COVID-19.

This clone showed up just a few times. The gene calls are TRBV4-3 and TRBJ1-1; TRBD1 might be the D (6 bases). Germline V gene sequence: CDR1 LGHNA, CDR2 YSLEER. Trimming removed 3 bases at V and 0 bases at J, with 8 bases between. The CDR3 has 14 amino acids. The CDR3 nucleotides are TGCGCCAGCAGCCAGAGGACAGTGAACACTGAAGCTTTCTTT. Its protein product is CASSQRTVNTEAFF.

A few counts support this clone. V is TRBV7-8 and J is TRBJ1-1; D perhaps matches TRBD1 (5 bases). The CDR3 has 15 residues. V lost 5 bases and J 3 bases, leaving 16 bases between the germline ends. The V gene's germline CDR1 is SGHVS and CDR2 FQNEAQ. CDR3 nucleotide sequence: TGTGCCAGCAGCGGAATACAGGAGAAGGACACTGAAGCTTTCTTT. As protein: CASSGIQEKDTEAFF.

The V call is TRBV28, the J call TRBJ1-5; no clear D. Trimming took 1 base from V and 9 from J, leaving 7 bases between them. The CDR3 is 12 residues long. CDR1 MDHEN and CDR2 SYDVKM come from the germline V gene. CDR3 sequence (DNA): TGTGCCAGCAGTTTATACTATGGGCCCCAGCATTTT. It translates to CASSLYYGPQHF.